The TCR beta chain described here comes from a study of T cell repertoires in cytomegalovirus infection. Across the whole study: The public TCR beta signatures pointed to both CMV infection and matching HLA type.

This clonotype was seen repeatedly, ten times or more. Its cognate antigen is unknown. This CDR3 contains 13 residues. V was trimmed by 5 bases and J by 8 bases, leaving 10 bases between them. Germline V CDR1 and CDR2: MGHDK, SYGVNS. TCRdb re-analysed the reads in MiXCR, keeping a single row per CDR3 protein. The sample consists of 140,000 to 150,000 distinct CDR3 sequences, 25% to 35% of them appearing once. This clonotype was obtained from a human donor in good health (CMV status not recorded). Some clones in this sample may be carry-over from other donors' samples. The chain has TRBV25-1 and TRBJ1-6, with D uncertain. This material consisted of CD8+ T cells from cultured PBMCs, taken from culture after CMV antigen stimulation. CDR3 protein: CASSRQEDSPLHF. The CDR3 DNA reads TGTGCCAGCAGTCGCCAGGAGGATTCACCCCTCCACTTT.